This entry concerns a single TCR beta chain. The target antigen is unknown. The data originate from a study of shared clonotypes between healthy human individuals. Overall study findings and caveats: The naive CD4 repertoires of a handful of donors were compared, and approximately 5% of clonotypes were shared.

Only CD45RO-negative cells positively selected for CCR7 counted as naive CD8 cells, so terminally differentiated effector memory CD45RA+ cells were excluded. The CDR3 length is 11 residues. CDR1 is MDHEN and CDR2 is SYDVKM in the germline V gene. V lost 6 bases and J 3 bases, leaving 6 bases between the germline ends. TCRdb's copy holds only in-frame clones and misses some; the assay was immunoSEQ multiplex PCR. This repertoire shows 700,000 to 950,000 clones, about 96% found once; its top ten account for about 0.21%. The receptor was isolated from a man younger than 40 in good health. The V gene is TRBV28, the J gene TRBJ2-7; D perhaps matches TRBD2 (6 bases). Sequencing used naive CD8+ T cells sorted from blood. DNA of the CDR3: TGTGCCAGCAGGGAGGGCTACGAGCAGTACTTC. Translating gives CASREGYEQYF.